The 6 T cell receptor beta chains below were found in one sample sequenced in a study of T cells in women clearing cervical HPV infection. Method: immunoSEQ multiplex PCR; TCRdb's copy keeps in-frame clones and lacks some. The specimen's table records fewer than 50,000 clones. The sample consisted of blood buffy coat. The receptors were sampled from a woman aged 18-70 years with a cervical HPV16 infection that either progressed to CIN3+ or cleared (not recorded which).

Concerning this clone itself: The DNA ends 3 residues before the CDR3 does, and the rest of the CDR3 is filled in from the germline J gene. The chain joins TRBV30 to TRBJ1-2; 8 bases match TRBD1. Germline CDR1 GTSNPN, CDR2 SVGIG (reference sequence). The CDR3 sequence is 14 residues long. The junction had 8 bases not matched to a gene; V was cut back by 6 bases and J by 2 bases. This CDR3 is CACPLRTGNYGYTF. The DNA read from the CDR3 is TGTGCCTGCCCCCTCCGGACAGGGAACTATGGC. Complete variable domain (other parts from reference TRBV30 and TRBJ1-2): SQTIHQWPATLVQPVGSPLSLECTVEGTSNPNLYWYRQAAGRGLQLLFYSVGIGQISSEVPQNLSASRPQDRQFILSSKKLLLSDSGFYLCACPLRTGNYGYTFGSGTRLTVV.

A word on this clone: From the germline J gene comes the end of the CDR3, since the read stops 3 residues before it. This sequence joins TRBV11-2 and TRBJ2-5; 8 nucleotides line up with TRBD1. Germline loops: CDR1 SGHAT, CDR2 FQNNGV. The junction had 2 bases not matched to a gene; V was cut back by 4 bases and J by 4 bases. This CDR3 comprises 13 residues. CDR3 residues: CASSSDRGETQYF. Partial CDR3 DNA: TGTGCCAGCAGCTCAGACAGGGGAGAGACC.

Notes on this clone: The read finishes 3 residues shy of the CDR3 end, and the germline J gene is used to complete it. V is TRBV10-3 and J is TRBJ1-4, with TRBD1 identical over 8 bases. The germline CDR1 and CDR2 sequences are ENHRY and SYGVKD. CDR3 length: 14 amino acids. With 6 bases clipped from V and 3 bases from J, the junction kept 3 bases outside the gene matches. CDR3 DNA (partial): TGTGCCATCAGCCCGACAGGGGCTAATGAAAAA. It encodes CAISPTGANEK. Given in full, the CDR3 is CAISPTGANEKLFF.

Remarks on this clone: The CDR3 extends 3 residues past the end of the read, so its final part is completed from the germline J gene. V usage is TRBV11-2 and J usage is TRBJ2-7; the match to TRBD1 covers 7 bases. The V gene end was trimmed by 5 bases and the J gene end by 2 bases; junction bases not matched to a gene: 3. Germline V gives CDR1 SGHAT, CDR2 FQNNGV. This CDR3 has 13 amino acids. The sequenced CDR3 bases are TGTGCCAGCAGCCCCGGACAGGCCTACGAG. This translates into CASSPGQAYE. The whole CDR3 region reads CASSPGQAYEQYF. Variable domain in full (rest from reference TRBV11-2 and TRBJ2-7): EAGVAQSPRYKIIEKRQSVAFWCNPISGHATLYWYQQILGQGPKLLIQFQNNGVVDDSQLPKDRFSAERLKGVDSTLKIQPAKLEDSAVYLCASSPGQAYEQYFGPGTRLTVT.

The sequenced part of the CDR3 DNA is TGCAGTGCTAGGCAGGGGGCGGCTAATGAAAAA. Translation gives CSARQGAANEK. The whole CDR3 reads CSARQGAANEKLFF. This sequence joins TRBV20-1 and TRBJ1-4, with 8 bases fitting TRBD1. The read terminates 3 residues ahead of where the CDR3 ends, so the germline J gene completes it. The CDR3 contains 14 residues. CDR1 is DFQATT, CDR2 SNEGSKA, per germline (reference sequence). Trimming took 3 bases from V and 3 from J; bases not matched to a gene: 3.

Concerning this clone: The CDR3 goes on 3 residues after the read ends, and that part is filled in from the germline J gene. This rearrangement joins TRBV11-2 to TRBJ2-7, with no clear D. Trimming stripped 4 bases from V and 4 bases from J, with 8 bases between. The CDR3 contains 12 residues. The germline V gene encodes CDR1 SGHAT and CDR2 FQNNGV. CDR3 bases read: TGTGCCAGCAGCTCCCTCGGGTACGAG. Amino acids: CASSSLGYE. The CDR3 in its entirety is CASSSLGYEQYF. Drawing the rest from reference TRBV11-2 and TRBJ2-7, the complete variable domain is EAGVAQSPRYKIIEKRQSVAFWCNPISGHATLYWYQQILGQGPKLLIQFQNNGVVDDSQLPKDRFSAERLKGVDSTLKIQPAKLEDSAVYLCASSSLGYEQYFGPGTRLTVT.